This T cell receptor (beta chain) was documented in a study of CD8 T cells in ankylosing spondylitis. Findings of the study overall: With a CD8+ phenotype, disease-linked clones were relatively rare in peripheral blood. Researchers reportedly found disease-linked clones significantly enriched in matched ankylosing spondylitis synovial fluid. In synovial fluid and blood from reactive arthritis, some motif variants were previously reported. Roughly eight highly homologous variants formed a TCR beta motif that appeared characteristic of ankylosing spondylitis blood.

This CDR3 has 17 residues. The V and J ends lost 3 bases and 7 bases, in that order; junction bases with no gene match: 10. Germline assignment: CDR1 ENHRY and CDR2 SYGVKD. This clonotype has a count of ten or more. Its specificity is unknown. Molecular-barcoded quantitative 5'-RACE produced these TCR beta libraries. A single record per CDR3 protein comes from TCRdb applying MiXCR to the 5' RACE reads. Among 200,000 to 250,000 distinct CDR3 sequences listed, more than 5.5% were seen once. The V gene is TRBV10-3, the J gene TRBJ2-1, with TRBD2 matching 12 bases. The origin of this receptor is a male donor with ankylosing spondylitis. The specimen was blood, either unsorted or a sorted T cell fraction (not recorded which). The CDR3 region is CAISDPSGRASGNEQFF. The CDR3 DNA follows: TGTGCCATCAGTGACCCTAGCGGGAGGGCCTCGGGGAATGAGCAGTTCTTC.